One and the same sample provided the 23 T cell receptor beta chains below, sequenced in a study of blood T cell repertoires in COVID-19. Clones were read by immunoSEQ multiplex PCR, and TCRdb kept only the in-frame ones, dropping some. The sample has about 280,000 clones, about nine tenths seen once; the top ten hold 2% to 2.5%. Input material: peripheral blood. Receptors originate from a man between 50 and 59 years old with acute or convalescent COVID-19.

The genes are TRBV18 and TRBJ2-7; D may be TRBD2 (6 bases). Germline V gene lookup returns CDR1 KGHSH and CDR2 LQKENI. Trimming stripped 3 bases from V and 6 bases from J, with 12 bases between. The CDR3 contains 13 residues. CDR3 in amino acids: CASSPGQEGEQYF. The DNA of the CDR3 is TGTGCCAGCTCACCGGGGCAGGAGGGCGAGCAGTACTTC.

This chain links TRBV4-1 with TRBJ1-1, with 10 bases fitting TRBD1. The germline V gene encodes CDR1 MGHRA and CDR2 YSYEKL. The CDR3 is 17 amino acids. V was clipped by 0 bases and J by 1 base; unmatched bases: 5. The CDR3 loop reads CASSQDPGQGKNTEAFF. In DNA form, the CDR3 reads TGCGCCAGCAGCCAAGATCCGGGACAGGGGAAGAACACTGAAGCTTTCTTT.

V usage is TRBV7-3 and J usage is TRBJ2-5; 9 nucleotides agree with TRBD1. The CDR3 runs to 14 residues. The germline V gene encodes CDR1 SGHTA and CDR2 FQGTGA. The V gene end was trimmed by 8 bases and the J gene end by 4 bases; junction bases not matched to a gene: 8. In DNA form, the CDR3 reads TGTGCCAGCTCTACAGGGGGCGGAGGAGAGACCCAGTACTTC. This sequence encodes CASSTGGGGETQYF. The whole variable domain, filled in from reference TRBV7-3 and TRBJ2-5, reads GAGVSQTPSNKVTEKGKYVELRCDPISGHTALYWYRQSLGQGPEFLIYFQGTGAADDSGLPNDRFFAVRPEGSVSTLKIQRTERGDSAVYLCASSTGGGGETQYFGPGTRLLVL.

The CDR3 nucleotides are TGTGCCAGCAGCCTCGGGACAGGGGGCCGAGTAGCTTTCTTT. This encodes CASSLGTGGRVAFF. The genes are TRBV7-3 and TRBJ1-1, with TRBD1 matching 12 bases. Germline assignment: CDR1 SGHTA and CDR2 FQGTGA. V trimming: 5 bases; J trimming: 10 bases; junction bases outside the gene matches: 8. This CDR3 has 14 amino acids.

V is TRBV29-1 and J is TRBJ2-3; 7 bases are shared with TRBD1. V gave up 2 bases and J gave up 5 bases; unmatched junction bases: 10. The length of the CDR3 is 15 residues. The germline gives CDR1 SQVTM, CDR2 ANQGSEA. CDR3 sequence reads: CSVESGTVTGDTQYF. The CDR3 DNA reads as TGCAGCGTTGAATCGGGGACAGTGACGGGAGATACGCAGTATTTT.

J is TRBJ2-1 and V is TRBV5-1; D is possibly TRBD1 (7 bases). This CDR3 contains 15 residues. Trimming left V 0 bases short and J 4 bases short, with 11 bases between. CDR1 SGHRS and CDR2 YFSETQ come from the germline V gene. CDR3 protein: CASSLEGGQYNEQFF. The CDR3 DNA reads TGCGCCAGCAGCTTGGAGGGGGGACAGTACAATGAGCAGTTCTTC.

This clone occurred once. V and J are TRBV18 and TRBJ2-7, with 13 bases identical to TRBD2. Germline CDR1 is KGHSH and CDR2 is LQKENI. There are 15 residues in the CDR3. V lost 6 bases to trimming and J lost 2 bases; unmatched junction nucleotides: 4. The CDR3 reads CASSEGTSGAYEQYF. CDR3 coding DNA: TGTGCCAGCTCGGAAGGGACTAGCGGGGCCTACGAGCAGTACTTC.

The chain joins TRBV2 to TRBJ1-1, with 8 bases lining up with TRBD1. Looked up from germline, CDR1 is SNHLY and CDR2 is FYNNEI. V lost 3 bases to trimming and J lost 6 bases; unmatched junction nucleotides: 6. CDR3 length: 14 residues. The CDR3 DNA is TGTGCCAGCAGTGAGCAGGGGGCGATCGCTGAAGCTTTCTTT. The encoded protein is CASSEQGAIAEAFF. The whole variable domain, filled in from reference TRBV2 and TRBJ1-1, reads EPEVTQTPSHQVTQMGQEVILRCVPISNHLYFYWYRQILGQKVEFLVSFYNNEISEKSEIFDDQFSVERPDGSNFTLKIRSTKLEDSAMYFCASSEQGAIAEAFFGQGTRLTVV.

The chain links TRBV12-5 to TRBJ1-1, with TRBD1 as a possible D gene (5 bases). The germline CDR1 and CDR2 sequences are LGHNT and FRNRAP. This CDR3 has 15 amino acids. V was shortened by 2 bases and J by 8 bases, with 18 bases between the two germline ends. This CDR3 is CASGLFRGLLEEAFF. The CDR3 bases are TGTGCTAGTGGTTTGTTCCGGGGACTACTGGAAGAAGCTTTCTTT. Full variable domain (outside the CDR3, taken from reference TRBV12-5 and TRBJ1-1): DARVTQTPRHKVTEMGQEVTMRCQPILGHNTVFWYRQTMMQGLELLAYFRNRAPLDDSGMPKDRFSAEMPDATLATLKIQPSEPRDSAVYFCASGLFRGLLEEAFFGQGTRLTVV.

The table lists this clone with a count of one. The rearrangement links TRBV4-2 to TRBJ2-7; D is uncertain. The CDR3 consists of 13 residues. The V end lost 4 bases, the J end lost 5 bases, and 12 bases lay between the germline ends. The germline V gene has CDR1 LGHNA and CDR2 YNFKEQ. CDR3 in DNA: TGTGCCAGCAGCCCCGCGGTACGGAACGAGCAGTACTTC. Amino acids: CASSPAVRNEQYF.

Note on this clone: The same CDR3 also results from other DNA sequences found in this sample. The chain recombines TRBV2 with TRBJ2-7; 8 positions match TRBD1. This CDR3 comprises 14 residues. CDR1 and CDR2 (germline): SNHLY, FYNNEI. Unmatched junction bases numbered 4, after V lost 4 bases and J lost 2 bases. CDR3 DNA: TGTGCCAGCAGTGGCGGACAGGGCCCCTACGAGCAGTACTTC. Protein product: CASSGGQGPYEQYF.

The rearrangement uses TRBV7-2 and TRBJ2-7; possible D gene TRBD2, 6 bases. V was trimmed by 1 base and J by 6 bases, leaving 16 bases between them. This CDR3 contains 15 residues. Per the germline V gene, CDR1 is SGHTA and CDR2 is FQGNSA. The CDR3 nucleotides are TGTGCCAGCAGCTTAGTTTCCGTAGTGGGGGGCGAGCAGTACTTC. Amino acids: CASSLVSVVGGEQYF.

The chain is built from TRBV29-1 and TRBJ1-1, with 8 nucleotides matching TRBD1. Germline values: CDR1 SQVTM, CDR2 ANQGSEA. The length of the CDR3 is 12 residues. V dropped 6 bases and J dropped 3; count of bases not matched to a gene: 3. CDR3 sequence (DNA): TGCAGCGTAAAGACAGGGGACACTGAAGCTTTCTTT. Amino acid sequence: CSVKTGDTEAFF.

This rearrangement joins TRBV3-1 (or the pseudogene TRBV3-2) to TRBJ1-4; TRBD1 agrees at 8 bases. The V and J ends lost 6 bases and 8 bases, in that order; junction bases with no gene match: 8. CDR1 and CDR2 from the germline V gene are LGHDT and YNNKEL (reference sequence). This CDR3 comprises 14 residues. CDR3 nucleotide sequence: TGTGCCAGCAGGCCAGGGGGCGCGAGGGAAAAACTGTTTTTT. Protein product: CASRPGGAREKLFF.

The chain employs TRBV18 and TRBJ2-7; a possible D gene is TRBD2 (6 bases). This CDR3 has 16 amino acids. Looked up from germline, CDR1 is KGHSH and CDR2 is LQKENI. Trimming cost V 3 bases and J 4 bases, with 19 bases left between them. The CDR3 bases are TGTGCCAGCTCACCTCCTCTGCGGGGACTCACATACGAGCAGTACTTC. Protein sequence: CASSPPLRGLTYEQYF.

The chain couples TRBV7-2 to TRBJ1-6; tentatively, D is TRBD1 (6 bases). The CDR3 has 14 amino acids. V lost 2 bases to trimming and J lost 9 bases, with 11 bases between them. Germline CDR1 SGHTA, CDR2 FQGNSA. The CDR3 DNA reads TGTGCCAGCAGCTTAATAGCGGGGGCTTCACCCCTCCACTTT. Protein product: CASSLIAGASPLHF.

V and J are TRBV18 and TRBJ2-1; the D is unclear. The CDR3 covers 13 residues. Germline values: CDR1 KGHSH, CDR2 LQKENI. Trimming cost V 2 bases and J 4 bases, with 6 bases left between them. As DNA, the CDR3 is TGTGCCAGCTCACCAGGAGAGTACAATGAGCAGTTCTTC. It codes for CASSPGEYNEQFF.

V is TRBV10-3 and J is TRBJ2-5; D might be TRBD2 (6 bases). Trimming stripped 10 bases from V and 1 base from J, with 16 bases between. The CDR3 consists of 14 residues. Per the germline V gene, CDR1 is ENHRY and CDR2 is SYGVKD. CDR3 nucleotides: TGTGCCACCATGATGGGGGGTATCCAAGAGACCCAGTACTTC. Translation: CATMMGGIQETQYF.

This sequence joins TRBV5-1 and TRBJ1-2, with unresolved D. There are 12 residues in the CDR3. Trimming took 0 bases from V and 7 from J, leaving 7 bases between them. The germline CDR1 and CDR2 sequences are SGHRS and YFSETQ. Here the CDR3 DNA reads TGCGCCAGCAGCTTGGCCGGAGGTGGCTACACCTTC. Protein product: CASSLAGGGYTF.

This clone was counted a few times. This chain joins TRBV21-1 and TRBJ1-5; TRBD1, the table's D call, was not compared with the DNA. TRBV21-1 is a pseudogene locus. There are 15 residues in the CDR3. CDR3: CASSKGGTGHQPQHF. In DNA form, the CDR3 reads TGTGCCAGCAGCAAAGGTGGGACAGGGCATCAGCCCCAGCATTTT.

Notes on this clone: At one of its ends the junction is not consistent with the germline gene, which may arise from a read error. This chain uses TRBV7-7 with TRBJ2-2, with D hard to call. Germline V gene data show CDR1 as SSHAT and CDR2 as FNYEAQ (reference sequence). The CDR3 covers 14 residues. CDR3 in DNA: TGTGCTAGCAGCCCCCGACTGAAAACCGGGGAGCTGTTTTTT. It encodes CASSPRLKTGELFF. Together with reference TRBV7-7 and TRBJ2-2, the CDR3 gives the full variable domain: GAGVSQSPRYKVTKRGQDVTLRCDPISSHATLYWYQQALGQGPEFLTYFNYEAQPDKSGLPSDRFSAERPEGSISTLTIQRTEQRDSAMYRCASSPRLKTGELFFGEGSRLTVL.

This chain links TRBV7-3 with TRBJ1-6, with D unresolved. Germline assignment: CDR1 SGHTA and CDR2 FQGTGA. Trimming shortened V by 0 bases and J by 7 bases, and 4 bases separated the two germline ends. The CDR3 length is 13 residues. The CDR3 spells CASSLTQNSPLHF. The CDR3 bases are TGTGCCAGCAGCTTAACTCAAAATTCACCCCTCCACTTT.

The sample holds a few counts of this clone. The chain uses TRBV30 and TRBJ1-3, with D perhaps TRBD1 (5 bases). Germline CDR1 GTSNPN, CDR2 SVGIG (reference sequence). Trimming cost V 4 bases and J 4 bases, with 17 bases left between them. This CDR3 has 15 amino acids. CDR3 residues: CAWTSFSGLGNTIYF. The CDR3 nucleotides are TGTGCCTGGACCTCCTTTTCGGGACTCGGAAACACCATATATTTT.